These T cell receptor beta chains were read from a single sample in a study of early T cells in non-severe SARS-CoV-2 infection. TCRdb reprocessed the 5' RACE reads with MiXCR, giving one entry per CDR3 protein. The sample lists tens of thousands of distinct CDR3 sequences, 11% occurring once. Sequenced sample: whole blood. The receptors were gathered from an adult who was a healthcare worker with PCR-confirmed SARS-CoV-2 infection or an uninfected control (not recorded which). Each CDR3 is given with its conserved first and last residue.

V gene: TRBV10-2; J gene: TRBJ2-7; CDR3 protein: CASSQRGQGFDEQYF
V gene: TRBV12-3/TRBV12-4; J gene: TRBJ1-3; CDR3 protein: CASTPRGRNGNTIYF
V gene: TRBV28; J gene: TRBJ2-7; CDR3 protein: CASNRGHSYEQYF
V gene: TRBV20-1; J gene: TRBJ1-4; CDR3 protein: CSARGTGNEKLFF
V gene: TRBV2; J gene: TRBJ1-1; CDR3 protein: CASRARNTEAFF
V gene: TRBV7-2; J gene: TRBJ2-3; CDR3 protein: CASSLVGSGRSADTQYF
V gene: TRBV5-4; J gene: TRBJ2-7; CDR3 protein: CASSSGGDTSYEQYF
V gene: TRBV14; J gene: TRBJ1-2; CDR3 protein: CASSQVTGGGGYTF
V gene: TRBV15; J gene: TRBJ2-5; CDR3 protein: CATSSAPLYPETQYF
V gene: TRBV2; J gene: TRBJ2-7; CDR3 protein: CASSGVSRDEQYF
V gene: TRBV9; J gene: TRBJ2-1; CDR3 protein: CASSVRTSGSGEQFF
V gene: TRBV6-1; J gene: TRBJ1-4; CDR3 protein: CASSEFGAANEKLFF
V gene: TRBV30; J gene: TRBJ1-5; CDR3 protein: CAWTGAWGQPQHF
V gene: TRBV20-1; J gene: TRBJ2-3; CDR3 protein: CSARDVRLGDTQYF
V gene: TRBV28; J gene: TRBJ2-3; CDR3 protein: CASKHLGTAFTDTQYF
V gene: TRBV29-1; J gene: TRBJ2-1; CDR3 protein: CSVDEQNEQFF
V gene: TRBV6-6; J gene: TRBJ2-4; CDR3 protein: CASCTSAQNIQYF
V gene: TRBV6-5; J gene: TRBJ2-3; CDR3 protein: CASSGAGTDTQYF
V gene: TRBV21-1; J gene: TRBJ1-5; CDR3 protein: CASSKNQPQHF
V gene: TRBV19; J gene: TRBJ2-1; CDR3 protein: CASSIVPPTYEQFF
V gene: TRBV7-9; J gene: TRBJ1-5; CDR3 protein: CASSFGNQPQHF
V gene: TRBV11-2; J gene: TRBJ2-7; CDR3 protein: CASSPGAAPSYEQYF
V gene: TRBV3-1; J gene: TRBJ2-4; CDR3 protein: CASSQDHMGPAKNIQYF
V gene: TRBV11-2; J gene: TRBJ1-4; CDR3 protein: CASSLESGGLFF
V gene: TRBV9; J gene: TRBJ2-7; CDR3 protein: CASSPRTEHYEQYF
V gene: TRBV11-2; J gene: TRBJ2-1; CDR3 protein: CASEGRLGNEQFF
V gene: TRBV10-3; J gene: TRBJ2-5; CDR3 protein: CAISKMGGGQETQYF
V gene: TRBV10-3; J gene: TRBJ2-5; CDR3 protein: CAISEHGTTEETQYF
V gene: TRBV6-5; J gene: TRBJ2-1; CDR3 protein: CASSYSSALAGPTEQFF
V gene: TRBV12-3/TRBV12-4; J gene: TRBJ1-2; CDR3 protein: CASSFGPQSPYGYTF
V gene: TRBV10-3; J gene: TRBJ2-5; CDR3 protein: CAIKGQGKETQYF
V gene: TRBV24-1; J gene: TRBJ2-3; CDR3 protein: CASKGSTDTQYF
V gene: TRBV18; J gene: TRBJ2-5; CDR3 protein: CASSPGGTQYF
V gene: TRBV6-2/TRBV6-3; J gene: TRBJ1-4; CDR3 protein: CASSLRTGLKLFF
V gene: TRBV5-1; J gene: TRBJ1-4; CDR3 protein: CASSSRTGQEKLFF
V gene: TRBV18; J gene: TRBJ2-4; CDR3 protein: CASSRDRGQNIQYF
V gene: TRBV6-5; J gene: TRBJ2-1; CDR3 protein: CASSYTTPFDEQFF
V gene: TRBV6-6; J gene: TRBJ2-5; CDR3 protein: CASSFRLAQQETQYF
V gene: TRBV12-5; J gene: TRBJ2-5; CDR3 protein: CASGLFWETQYF
V gene: TRBV7-2; J gene: TRBJ2-3; CDR3 protein: CASSLVAGGATNTQYF
V gene: TRBV10-3; J gene: TRBJ2-7; CDR3 protein: CAIRAPGHEQYF
V gene: TRBV3-1; J gene: TRBJ2-7; CDR3 protein: CASSQVYGPGEQYF
V gene: TRBV7-9; J gene: TRBJ2-7; CDR3 protein: CASSLDWNTYEQYF
V gene: TRBV29-1; J gene: TRBJ2-5; CDR3 protein: CSVYRAPGGDQETQYF
V gene: TRBV7-9; J gene: TRBJ2-2; CDR3 protein: CASSLSGTGTGELFF
V gene: TRBV20-1; J gene: TRBJ2-1; CDR3 protein: CSAKAYNEQFF
V gene: TRBV7-2; J gene: TRBJ2-5; CDR3 protein: CASSSELAGVGETQYF
V gene: TRBV7-8; J gene: TRBJ2-7; CDR3 protein: CASSLGGLAGHEQYF
V gene: TRBV6-1; J gene: TRBJ1-6; CDR3 protein: CASSPPGASSYNSPLHF
V gene: TRBV28; J gene: TRBJ1-2; CDR3 protein: CASSFGTGRDYGYTF
V gene: TRBV27; J gene: TRBJ2-1; CDR3 protein: CASTPGTGRNEQFF
V gene: TRBV20-1; J gene: TRBJ1-2; CDR3 protein: CSVLQGQYYGYTF
V gene: TRBV20-1; J gene: TRBJ1-1; CDR3 protein: CSARKNGAFF
V gene: TRBV11-2; J gene: TRBJ2-7; CDR3 protein: CASSLGPDPYEQYF
V gene: TRBV6-6; J gene: TRBJ1-1; CDR3 protein: CASSATAQEAFF
V gene: TRBV6-5; J gene: TRBJ2-7; CDR3 protein: CASSPVTGLPYEQYF
V gene: TRBV24-1; J gene: TRBJ2-1; CDR3 protein: CATSDPYNNEQFF